The source of this T cell receptor beta chain is a study of blood T cell repertoires in COVID-19. Study as a whole: In each case, the material was cDNA or gDNA derived from T cells, B-cell-depleted T cells, or PBMCs.

Authors' methods: Counts of nucleated cells, estimated from reference gene primer amplification, were obtained. The method was immunoSEQ multiplex PCR; TCRdb's version includes in-frame clones alone and lacks a portion of them. The V and J calls and clone size are taken from that table; D and trimming were inferred from the DNA. The sample yields about 220,000 clones, less than 85% seen once. CDR3 length: 14 residues. The germline CDR1 and CDR2 sequences are SGHNT and YYREEE (reference sequence). V was pared by 4 bases and J by 0 bases, with 11 bases between. The genes are TRBV5-4 and TRBJ2-7, with a tentative D call TRBD2 (5 bases). The sample consisted of peripheral blood. The receptor was isolated from a woman in her 70s with acute or convalescent COVID-19. CDR3 sequence reads: CASSKGGSSYEQYV. The DNA of the CDR3 is TGTGCCAGCAGCAAGGGTGGGAGCTCCTACGAGCAGTACGTC.